This TCR beta chain was observed in a study of STAT5B mutations in CD4+ large granular lymphocyte leukemia. V dropped 7 bases and J dropped 0 bases, with 16 bases sitting between them. The CDR3 covers 16 residues. Germline CDR1 is LNHDA and CDR2 is SQIVND (reference sequence). The assay was run at survey level. Sequencing was performed with immunoSEQ multiplex PCR; in TCRdb, only in-frame clones are kept and a portion is missing. The table lists about 31,000 clones, approximately 82% of them singletons, with approximately 6.4% in the top ten. V usage is TRBV19 and J usage is TRBJ1-5, with D possibly matching TRBD1 (6 bases). The sequenced sample consisted of CD4+ T cells from blood buffy coats. The TCR originated in a human donor in good health. The CDR3, as DNA: TGTGCCAGTAAGGGGGGCGTCAGGGGTAGCAATCAGCCCCAGCATTTT. It specifies CASKGGVRGSNQPQHF.